These 8 T cell receptor beta chains came from one sample sequenced in a study of T cells in Graves' hyperthyroidism and ophthalmopathy. Regions amplified from RNA transcripts were the TCR beta CDR3 regions. The HTBI primer set was used in a first-round RT-PCR of the TCR CDR3. TCRdb re-called the multiplex PCR reads through MiXCR, storing one row per CDR3 protein. This sample has around 600,000 distinct CDR3 sequences, with roughly 15% found just once. Sequencing was carried out using blood. The origin of the receptors is a woman between 45 and 65 years old with Graves' ophthalmopathy.

This clonotype occurred many times. CDR3 in DNA: TGTGCCACCAATACAGGGGGTAACACTGAAGCTTTCTTT. Protein sequence: CATNTGGNTEAFF. The V and J genes are TRBV6-1 and TRBJ1-1, with TRBD1 identical over 8 bases. Losses at the gene ends were 10 bases for V and 2 bases for J; bases not matched to a gene: 6. The length of the CDR3 is 13 residues. CDR1 and CDR2 from the germline V gene are MNHNS and SASEGT.

The chain is built from TRBV10-3 and TRBJ1-1; a weak D match, TRBD1 (6 bases). V was cut by 4 bases and J by 2 bases, with 11 bases left in between. CDR1 and CDR2 (germline): ENHRY, SYGVKD. The CDR3 is made up of 14 amino acids. This CDR3 is CAISADRTNTEAFF. The CDR3 DNA follows: TGTGCCATCAGTGCCGACAGGACTAACACTGAAGCTTTCTTT.

This clonotype came up many times. CDR3 region: CAISELEYNEQFF. The CDR3 bases are TGTGCCATCAGTGAGTTAGAATACAATGAGCAGTTCTTC. V and J are TRBV10-3 and TRBJ2-1; D unresolved. Per the germline V gene, CDR1 is ENHRY and CDR2 is SYGVKD. Trimming left V 1 base short and J 4 bases short, with 5 bases between. This CDR3 has 13 amino acids.

This clonotype was found a few times. The J gene is TRBJ2-1, the V gene TRBV19; a possible D gene is TRBD2 (6 bases). The CDR3 loop spans 15 amino acids. CDR1 LNHDA and CDR2 SQIVND come from the germline V gene (reference sequence). V lost 7 bases and J lost 6, with 19 bases in between. The CDR3 DNA follows: TGTGCCAGTACCCCGGTCCCGGGAGCACGCAATGAGCAGTTCTTC. Its protein is CASTPVPGARNEQFF.

V is TRBV30 and J is TRBJ2-7; D is unclear. Germline V gives CDR1 GTSNPN, CDR2 SVGIG (reference sequence). CDR3 length: 13 residues. Trimming shortened V by 3 bases and J by 2 bases, and 11 bases separated the two germline ends. CDR3 nucleotides: TGTGCCTGGAGCGCTGGGCCGACCTACGAGCAGTACTTC. Protein: CAWSAGPTYEQYF.

This clonotype was seen many times. This chain uses TRBV12-3 or TRBV12-4 with TRBJ2-2, with D tentatively TRBD2 (6 bases). Trimming took 5 bases from V and 6 from J, leaving 16 bases between them. The CDR3 loop spans 15 amino acids. CDR3 sequence: CASSPIWRDAGELFF. In DNA, the CDR3 is TGTGCCAGCAGTCCCATTTGGCGGGACGCCGGGGAGCTGTTTTTT.

The J gene is TRBJ1-2, the V gene TRBV20-1; the D gene is possibly TRBD1 (5 bases). The CDR3 is made up of 13 amino acids. V lost 6 bases to trimming and J lost 6 bases, with 17 bases between them. Germline assignment: CDR1 DFQATT and CDR2 SNEGSKA (reference sequence). The CDR3 loop reads CSAGWEAGNGYTF. The DNA of the CDR3 is TGCAGTGCAGGATGGGAGGCAGGGAATGGCTACACCTTC.

This clonotype appeared many times. V usage is TRBV12-3 or TRBV12-4 and J usage is TRBJ2-1, with D maybe TRBD2 (6 bases). V lost 3 bases and J 6 bases, leaving 15 bases between the germline ends. The CDR3 runs to 15 residues. The CDR3 loop reads CASSLDPGLINEQFF. As DNA, the CDR3 is TGTGCCAGCAGTTTGGACCCTGGACTAATCAATGAGCAGTTCTTC.